This is a list of T cell receptor beta chains from one sample in a study of blood T cell repertoires in COVID-19. Some clones are missing from TCRdb's copy, which holds only in-frame ones; the method was immunoSEQ multiplex PCR. Among roughly 150,000 clones, 80% were seen once, and the ten largest hold more than 4%. Material for sequencing was peripheral blood. These TCRs come from a woman in her forties or fifties with acute or convalescent COVID-19. Each CDR3 is given with its conserved first and last residue. The order of the fields is J gene, D gene, V gene, clone size, CDR3 protein, CDR3 DNA. D genes are given only for firm matches. Size values are once, few and many counts, or a class for expanded clones, and some rows have none.

J: TRBJ2-1
D: TRBD2
V: TRBV18
size: -
CDR3: CASSPPASGGYEQFF
DNA: TGTGCCAGCTCACCACCGGCTAGCGGGGGCTATGAGCAGTTCTTC

J: TRBJ2-1
D: TRBD1
V: TRBV2
size: -
CDR3: CAASTGAYNEQFF
DNA: TGTGCCGCCTCGACAGGGGCCTACAATGAGCAGTTCTTC

J: TRBJ2-6
D: -
V: TRBV29-1
size: -
CDR3: CSVLQGTGANVLTF
DNA: TGCAGCGTTTTACAGGGCACTGGGGCCAACGTCCTGACTTTC

J: TRBJ1-3
D: -
V: TRBV6-6
size: -
CDR3: CASRREAGNTIYF
DNA: TGTGCCAGCAGAAGGGAGGCTGGAAACACCATATATTTT

J: TRBJ1-1
D: -
V: TRBV10-3
size: -
CDR3: CAISETIGRENTEAFF
DNA: TGTGCCATCAGTGAGACAATAGGGAGGGAGAACACTGAAGCTTTCTTT

J: TRBJ1-1
D: -
V: TRBV18
size: -
CDR3: CASSPPSISGNTEAFF
DNA: TGTGCCAGCTCACCACCTAGTATTTCAGGGAACACTGAAGCTTTCTTT

J: TRBJ2-2
D: TRBD2
V: TRBV5-6
size: few
CDR3: CASSLALAGGTGELFF
DNA: TGTGCCAGCAGCTTGGCACTAGCGGGGGGTACCGGGGAGCTGTTTTTT

J: TRBJ2-7
D: -
V: TRBV27
size: few
CDR3: CASRPRGYYEQYF
DNA: TGTGCCAGCAGACCCAGGGGTTACTACGAGCAGTACTTC

J: TRBJ2-2
D: -
V: TRBV5-1
size: -
CDR3: CASSLNSPPTGELFF
DNA: TGCGCCAGCAGCTTGAATAGCCCCCCCACCGGGGAGCTGTTTTTT

J: TRBJ1-1
D: -
V: TRBV28
size: few
CDR3: CAVPSGSAAEAFF
DNA: TGTGCCGTCCCTTCCGGGTCCGCCGCTGAAGCTTTCTTT

J: TRBJ2-1
D: -
V: TRBV4-1
size: -
CDR3: CASSQDKVWQGRENEQFF
DNA: TGCGCCAGCAGCCAAGATAAGGTATGGCAGGGGAGGGAAAATGAGCAGTTCTTC

J: TRBJ2-1
D: TRBD2
V: TRBV7-9
size: -
CDR3: CASSLEPGLGSNEQFF
DNA: TGTGCCAGCAGCTTGGAACCGGGACTAGGGAGCAATGAGCAGTTCTTC

J: TRBJ1-1
D: -
V: TRBV29-1
size: -
CDR3: CSVGNRPNTEAFF
DNA: TGCAGCGTGGGGAACAGGCCCAACACTGAAGCTTTCTTT

J: TRBJ1-4
D: -
V: TRBV7-2
size: few
CDR3: CASSTYSTAYNEKLFF
DNA: TGTGCCAGCAGCACTTACTCGACAGCCTATAATGAAAAACTGTTTTTT

J: TRBJ2-7
D: TRBD1
V: TRBV6-5
size: -
CDR3: CASSYSRQGSYEQYF
DNA: TGTGCCAGCAGTTACTCGAGACAGGGGAGCTACGAGCAGTACTTC